This T cell receptor beta chain was captured by sequencing in a study of radiation and T cells in renal cell carcinoma. At the level of the study: Nephrectomy followed 15 Gy stereotactic body radiation by 4 weeks.

Noted time point: blood 2 weeks post-SBRT. Indicated treatment: 15 Gy SBRT to primary tumor, nephrectomy 4 weeks later. This clone was detected once. The assay was immunoSEQ multiplex PCR, and TCRdb's table has in-frame clones only and misses some. Of around 130,000 clones listed, around 90% are singletons. The V end lost 5 bases, the J end lost 0 bases, and 11 bases lay between the germline ends. The length of the CDR3 is 15 residues. Germline CDR1 reads LGHNA; CDR2 reads YNFKEQ. J is TRBJ2-1 and V is TRBV4-2; TRBD2 is a possible D gene (5 bases). Source: blood, taken from a patient whose treatment included radiotherapy and nephrectomy. The clonotype comes from a woman aged 70 to 79 with renal cell carcinoma. In DNA form, the CDR3 reads TGTGCCAGCAGCGAAAGCGGAAGCTCCTACAATGAGCAGTTCTTC. Protein: CASSESGSSYNEQFF.